A selection of T cell receptor beta chains follows, all from one sample in a study of T cells in Graves' hyperthyroidism and ophthalmopathy. TCRdb redid the calling of the multiplex PCR reads with MiXCR, one entry per CDR3 protein. This sample has over 450,000 distinct CDR3 sequences, with approximately 15% found just once. Sequencing was performed on blood. The receptors here all came from a woman aged 18-29 years with Graves' hyperthyroidism. Each CDR3 is given without its conserved first and last residue. A D gene is named only where the DNA matches it firmly.

v_call	d_call	j_call	cdr3_aa
TRBV7-9	TRBD1	TRBJ1-2	ASSPIDREGGYT
TRBV5-1	-	TRBJ1-1	ASSLVPLNTEAF
TRBV9	-	TRBJ2-7	ASSSFGGGSRYEQY
TRBV7-9	-	TRBJ2-4	ASSPAGTENIQY
TRBV4-1	TRBD1	TRBJ1-1	ASSAGGGEDTEAF
TRBV12-3/TRBV12-4	TRBD2	TRBJ2-3	ASSHVAGELSGTDTQY
TRBV12-3/TRBV12-4	-	TRBJ1-5	ASSFWDSPRGNQPQH
TRBV5-5	-	TRBJ1-5	ASSSTPQGFQPQH
TRBV30	-	TRBJ2-5	AWRREETQY
TRBV27	-	TRBJ2-7	ASAFRAGQYYEQY